The 23 T cell receptor beta chains reported below all come from one sample, sequenced in a study of blood T cell repertoires in COVID-19. The assay was immunoSEQ multiplex PCR, and TCRdb's table has in-frame clones only and misses some. The data hold 40,000 to 60,000 clones, with around 84% observed a single time. Input material: peripheral blood. Source of these receptors: a man older than 75 with active COVID-19.

The chain carries TRBV2 and TRBJ2-1; weak D call: TRBD2 (5 bases). The CDR3 consists of 15 residues. Germline V gives CDR1 SNHLY, CDR2 FYNNEI. Trimming cost V 4 bases and J 2 bases, with 12 bases left between them. CDR3 bases: TGTGCCAGCAGTGGGGCAGTCGGGACCTACAATGAGCAGTTCTTC. This encodes CASSGAVGTYNEQFF.

This rearrangement joins TRBV28 to TRBJ2-3, with D perhaps matching TRBD2 (6 bases). The CDR3 has 11 residues. Trimming took off 6 bases at V and 10 bases at J, with 11 bases between the two ends. Germline CDR1 reads MDHEN; CDR2 reads SYDVKM. The CDR3 protein is CASSLGEAQYF. Here the CDR3 DNA reads TGTGCCAGCAGCCTTGGGGAGGCGCAGTATTTT.

The V call is TRBV6-9, the J call TRBJ2-1; 14 bases are a match to TRBD2. V gave up 4 bases and J gave up 6 bases; unmatched junction bases: 2. Germline loops: CDR1 MNHGY, CDR2 SVAAGI. The CDR3 has 15 amino acids. The DNA of the CDR3 is TGTGCCAGCAGTTTAGGGACTAGCGGGAGCAATGAGCAGTTCTTC. Its translation: CASSLGTSGSNEQFF.

The chain couples TRBV3-1 (or the pseudogene TRBV3-2) to TRBJ2-1; 10 nucleotides line up with TRBD2. Germline values: CDR1 LGHDT, CDR2 YNNKEL (reference sequence). This CDR3 is 15 amino acids long. The V segment lost 4 bases and the J segment 5 bases; nucleotides outside the gene matches: 5. Here the CDR3 DNA reads TGTGCCAGCAGCCCAGCGGGAGGGGGGGACAATGAGCAGTTCTTC. Its translation: CASSPAGGGDNEQFF.

This chain links TRBV10-1 with TRBJ2-3, with TRBD2 matching 8 bases. Germline loops: CDR1 WNHNN, CDR2 SYGVQD (reference sequence). V lost 1 base, J lost 5 bases, and 5 bases stayed unmatched. The CDR3 covers 15 residues. The CDR3 is CASSEFSGRVDTQYF. The CDR3 DNA sequence: TGCGCCAGCAGTGAGTTCAGCGGGAGAGTAGATACGCAGTATTTT.

The chain uses TRBV28 and TRBJ2-1; 7 nucleotides match TRBD2. V shed 9 bases and J 2 bases; nucleotides not matched to a gene: 10. CDR1 is MDHEN, CDR2 SYDVKM, per germline. This CDR3 is built from 15 residues. Written as DNA, the CDR3 is TGTGCCAGTCCCCCCGCGGGAGAGACCTACAATGAGCAGTTCTTC. This codes for CASPPAGETYNEQFF.

This chain links TRBV10-2 with TRBJ2-7; the match to TRBD1 covers 7 bases. Germline V gene lookup returns CDR1 WSHSY and CDR2 SAAADI. The CDR3 is 14 residues long. V lost 7 bases to trimming and J lost 2 bases; unmatched junction nucleotides: 8. The CDR3 loop is CASKDWGQPYEQYF. The CDR3, as DNA: TGCGCCAGCAAAGACTGGGGACAGCCCTACGAGCAGTACTTC.

The chain links TRBV9 to TRBJ2-7; 9 bases agree with TRBD1. The CDR3 runs to 14 residues. Germline CDR1 reads SGDLS; CDR2 reads YYNGEE. The J segment lost 2 bases and the V segment lost 4 bases, leaving 4 bases of the junction unmatched. The CDR3 sequence is CASSQGQGTYEQYF. The CDR3 nucleotides are TGTGCCAGCAGCCAGGGACAGGGAACCTACGAGCAGTACTTC. Full variable domain (remainder filled in from reference TRBV9 and TRBJ2-7): DSGVTQTPKHLITATGQRVTLRCSPRSGDLSVYWYQQSLDQGLQFLIQYYNGEERAKGNILERFSAQQFPDLHSELNLSSLELGDSALYFCASSQGQGTYEQYFGPGTRLTVT.

This chain joins TRBV4-1 and TRBJ2-3; D is perhaps TRBD2 (6 bases). The CDR3 is made up of 15 amino acids. Germline loops: CDR1 MGHRA, CDR2 YSYEKL. The germline V and J ends were trimmed by 4 bases and 1 base, with 12 bases remaining between them. CDR3 nucleotides: TGCGCCAGCAGCCCCCGCGGGGAGGGCACAGATACGCAGTATTTT. It codes for CASSPRGEGTDTQYF.

V and J are TRBV5-1 and TRBJ2-2; 10 bases line up with TRBD1. The CDR3 is made up of 17 amino acids. Losses at the gene ends were 1 base for V and 7 bases for J; bases not matched to a gene: 10. CDR1 is SGHRS, CDR2 YFSETQ, per germline. CDR3 protein: CASSLTAATGGGGELFF. The CDR3 DNA sequence: TGCGCCAGCAGCTTGACCGCGGCGACAGGGGGCGGCGGGGAGCTGTTTTTT.

This chain uses TRBV4-1 with TRBJ2-5; 7 positions match TRBD1. Trimming cost V 0 bases and J 3 bases; bases outside gene matches: 4. The CDR3 covers 15 residues. Germline V gives CDR1 MGHRA, CDR2 YSYEKL. In DNA form, the CDR3 reads TGCGCCAGCAGCCAAGATGACAGGGAAGAAGAGACCCAGTACTTC. Protein product: CASSQDDREEETQYF.

This chain links TRBV5-1 with TRBJ2-7; D call uncertain. Trimming took 0 bases from V and 1 from J, leaving 5 bases between them. The CDR3 is 13 residues long. Germline CDR1 SGHRS, CDR2 YFSETQ. The DNA of the CDR3 is TGCGCCAGCAGCTTGGGTCAGTCCTACGAGCAGTACTTC. Residues: CASSLGQSYEQYF.

V and J are TRBV4-3 and TRBJ1-6; tentative D call: TRBD1 (6 bases). CDR1 is LGHNA, CDR2 YSLEER, per germline. CDR3 length: 16 amino acids. Trimming left V 0 bases short and J 4 bases short, with 10 bases between. The CDR3 DNA is TGCGCCAGCAGCCAAGATCCCAGGGGTTATAATTCACCCCTCCACTTT. It specifies CASSQDPRGYNSPLHF.

The chain links TRBV24-1 to TRBJ2-2; 8 nucleotides agree with TRBD2. This CDR3 region has 15 residues. The ends lost 5 bases at V and 2 bases at J; junction bases unmatched: 3. The germline V gene has CDR1 KGHDR and CDR2 SFDVKD. For the CDR3, the DNA is TGTGCCACCAGTGTTCTAGCGGGCAACACCGGGGAGCTGTTTTTT. It yields the protein CATSVLAGNTGELFF.

V gene TRBV2 combines with J gene TRBJ2-7, with D unresolved. This CDR3 is 11 amino acids long. The germline gives CDR1 SNHLY, CDR2 FYNNEI. V dropped 5 bases and J dropped 5 bases, with 7 bases sitting between them. This CDR3 is CASSPLDEQYF. The DNA for the CDR3 is TGTGCCAGCAGTCCCCTAGACGAGCAGTACTTC.

This clone was counted a single time. V gene TRBV7-6 combines with J gene TRBJ2-3; D ambiguous. This CDR3 comprises 15 residues. The V gene lost 6 bases and the J gene lost 0 bases, with 13 bases spanning the gap. CDR1 and CDR2 (germline): SGHVS, FNYEAQ. CDR3 sequence: CASSDESASTDTQYF. In nucleotides, the CDR3 is TGTGCCAGCAGTGATGAGAGCGCGAGCACAGATACGCAGTATTTT.

The rearrangement uses TRBV4-1 and TRBJ1-4; D gene uncertain. CDR1 is MGHRA, CDR2 YSYEKL, per germline. V gave up 0 bases and J gave up 3 bases, with 11 bases separating them. This CDR3 region has 16 residues. DNA of the CDR3: TGCGCCAGCAGCCAAGACCCAAACAGAGCTAATGAAAAACTGTTTTTT. It specifies CASSQDPNRANEKLFF.

V is TRBV5-5 and J is TRBJ1-6; 8 bases agree with TRBD1. The CDR3 sequence is 18 residues long. V shed 2 bases, J shed 4 bases, and the junction held 11 bases outside the gene matches. Germline CDR1 reads SGHKS; CDR2 reads YYEKEE (reference sequence). In DNA, the CDR3 is TGTGCCAGCAGCTTAGAACCGGACAGGGCGATGTATAATTCACCCCTCCACTTT. This gives the protein CASSLEPDRAMYNSPLHF.

This clone was counted between two and nine times. V usage is TRBV9 and J usage is TRBJ1-2; possibly TRBD1 for D (5 bases). V lost 3 bases to trimming and J lost 6 bases, with 9 bases between them. The CDR3 loop spans 12 amino acids. In germline, CDR1 is SGDLS, CDR2 YYNGEE. The CDR3 is CASSAGSHGYTF. Here the CDR3 DNA reads TGTGCCAGCAGCGCAGGGTCGCATGGCTACACCTTC. The full variable domain, rest sourced from reference TRBV9 and TRBJ1-2, is DSGVTQTPKHLITATGQRVTLRCSPRSGDLSVYWYQQSLDQGLQFLIQYYNGEERAKGNILERFSAQQFPDLHSELNLSSLELGDSALYFCASSAGSHGYTFGSGTRLTVV.

The chain is built from TRBV2 and TRBJ2-1; D gene ambiguous. CDR1 is SNHLY, CDR2 FYNNEI, per germline. V lost 8 bases to trimming and J lost 5 bases, with 7 bases between them. CDR3 length: 11 residues. The CDR3 loop reads CASVYDNEQFF. The CDR3 bases are TGTGCCAGCGTCTACGACAATGAGCAGTTCTTC.

V is TRBV27 and J is TRBJ2-7, with TRBD1 matching over 9 bases. The CDR3 runs to 14 residues. V was clipped by 5 bases and J by 1 base; unmatched bases: 3. Germline CDR1 reads MNHEY; CDR2 reads SMNVEV (reference sequence). The CDR3: CASSPDRGSYEQYF. CDR3 DNA sequence: TGTGCCAGCAGTCCAGACAGGGGGTCCTACGAGCAGTACTTC.

The rearrangement uses TRBV7-2 and TRBJ2-1, with 15 bases lining up with TRBD2. J was trimmed by 9 bases and V by 6 bases; bases with no gene match: 15. The V gene's germline CDR1 is SGHTA and CDR2 FQGNSA. There are 18 residues in the CDR3. The CDR3 loop is CASSRISWTSGRVPEQFF. CDR3 bases: TGTGCCAGCAGTCGCATCTCCTGGACTAGCGGGAGGGTCCCTGAGCAGTTCTTC.

V and J are TRBV28 and TRBJ2-4, with D maybe TRBD2 (6 bases). Germline-derived CDR1 and CDR2 are MDHEN and SYDVKM. Deletions cut 6 bases from V and 1 base from J, with 16 bases between. The CDR3 runs to 16 residues. The CDR3 region has the DNA TGTGCCAGCAGCCCTCCTAGCGTTGCGGCCAAAAACATTCAGTACTTC. Protein sequence: CASSPPSVAAKNIQYF.